The rows below give T cell receptor beta chains drawn from one sample of a study of cytomegalovirus exposure and HLA in healthy donors. The assay was immunoSEQ multiplex PCR, and TCRdb's table has in-frame clones only and misses some. The top ten hold about 2.5% of the sample, which has around 210,000 clones, 82% seen once. The sample consisted of PBMCs. The source of these receptors is a middle-aged woman in good health and CMV-seronegative. Each CDR3 is given with its conserved first and last residue. Fields, in order: CDR3 protein, CDR3 DNA, V gene, clone size, D gene, J gene. D genes are given only for firm matches. Clone size is shown for a subset of rows, as once, few, many or a class of expanded clone.

CDR3 protein: CSGGTGREQYF
CDR3 DNA: TGCAGCGGAGGGACAGGGCGGGAGCAGTACTTC
V gene: TRBV29-1
clone size: .
D gene: TRBD1
J gene: TRBJ2-7

CDR3 protein: CASSVGQGRNTEAFF
CDR3 DNA: TGTGCCAGCAGTGTGGGACAGGGAAGGAACACTGAAGCTTTCTTT
V gene: TRBV2
clone size: .
D gene: TRBD1
J gene: TRBJ1-1

CDR3 protein: CASSLGQLEKLFF
CDR3 DNA: TGTGCCAGCAGCTTAGGACAGTTAGAGAAACTGTTTTTT
V gene: TRBV11-2
clone size: .
D gene: .
J gene: TRBJ1-4

CDR3 protein: CASSFYSNQPQHF
CDR3 DNA: TGCGCCAGCAGCTTCTATAGCAATCAGCCCCAGCATTTT
V gene: TRBV4-1
clone size: .
D gene: .
J gene: TRBJ1-5

CDR3 protein: CGIGTENQPQHF
CDR3 DNA: TGTGGCATTGGGACAGAGAATCAGCCCCAGCATTTT
V gene: TRBV28
clone size: few
D gene: TRBD1
J gene: TRBJ1-5

CDR3 protein: CASSPGQSTEGYTF
CDR3 DNA: TGCGCCAGCAGCCCGGGACAGTCCACGGAGGGCTACACCTTC
V gene: TRBV5-1
clone size: .
D gene: TRBD1
J gene: TRBJ1-2

CDR3 protein: CASRIYSGQNYGYTF
CDR3 DNA: TGTGCCAGCCGAATATACTCGGGACAGAACTATGGCTACACCTTC
V gene: TRBV2
clone size: .
D gene: TRBD1
J gene: TRBJ1-2

CDR3 protein: CASSLSMLGNTGELFF
CDR3 DNA: TGCGCCAGCAGCTTATCTATGCTAGGGAACACCGGGGAGCTGTTTTTT
V gene: TRBV5-1
clone size: .
D gene: .
J gene: TRBJ2-2

CDR3 protein: CASSGTGEKLFF
CDR3 DNA: TGTGCCAGCAGCGGAACAGGGGAAAAACTGTTTTTT
V gene: TRBV9
clone size: .
D gene: .
J gene: TRBJ1-4

CDR3 protein: CASSDGATVLYGYTF
CDR3 DNA: TGTGCCAGCAGCGATGGGGCTACGGTCTTGTATGGCTACACCTTC
V gene: TRBV6-5
clone size: .
D gene: .
J gene: TRBJ1-2

CDR3 protein: CASSASTRANYGYTF
CDR3 DNA: TGTGCCAGTAGTGCATCGACAAGAGCTAACTATGGCTACACCTTC
V gene: TRBV19
clone size: .
D gene: .
J gene: TRBJ1-2

CDR3 protein: CASSEQARRGGYNEQFF
CDR3 DNA: TGTGCCAGCAGCGAACAGGCGAGGAGGGGGGGCTACAATGAGCAGTTCTTC
V gene: TRBV9
clone size: few
D gene: .
J gene: TRBJ2-1

CDR3 protein: CASSLVSDYGYTF
CDR3 DNA: TGTGCCAGCAGCTTAGTTAGCGACTATGGCTACACCTTC
V gene: TRBV11-2
clone size: .
D gene: .
J gene: TRBJ1-2

CDR3 protein: CASSPRLITNTEAFF
CDR3 DNA: TGTGCCAGCAGCCCAAGACTCATCACGAACACTGAAGCTTTCTTT
V gene: TRBV27
clone size: .
D gene: .
J gene: TRBJ1-1

CDR3 protein: CASSLQGSYNSPLHF
CDR3 DNA: TGTGCCAGCAGCTTACAGGGCTCTTATAATTCACCCCTCCACTTT
V gene: TRBV11-2
clone size: .
D gene: .
J gene: TRBJ1-6

CDR3 protein: CASRRDRVNEQYF
CDR3 DNA: TGTGCCAGCAGACGGGACAGGGTGAACGAGCAGTACTTC
V gene: TRBV6-5
clone size: .
D gene: TRBD1
J gene: TRBJ2-7

CDR3 protein: CASSTNTEIDEQYF
CDR3 DNA: TGCGCCAGCAGCACAAACACAGAAATCGACGAGCAGTACTTC
V gene: TRBV5-1
clone size: .
D gene: .
J gene: TRBJ2-7

CDR3 protein: CASSRAGQQYGYTF
CDR3 DNA: TGTGCCAGCTCACGGGCGGGACAGCAATATGGCTACACCTTC
V gene: TRBV18
clone size: .
D gene: TRBD1
J gene: TRBJ1-2

CDR3 protein: CASSLDRAETQYF
CDR3 DNA: TGTGCCAGCAGCCTGGACAGGGCTGAGACCCAGTACTTC
V gene: TRBV11-2
clone size: .
D gene: TRBD1
J gene: TRBJ2-5

CDR3 protein: CASRRGPGYGYTF
CDR3 DNA: TGTGCCAGCAGGCGGGGGCCGGGCTATGGCTACACCTTC
V gene: TRBV28
clone size: .
D gene: .
J gene: TRBJ1-2

CDR3 protein: CASSYVGGLQETQYF
CDR3 DNA: TGTGCCAGCAGTTACGTGGGAGGGCTCCAAGAGACCCAGTACTTC
V gene: TRBV6-5
clone size: .
D gene: TRBD2
J gene: TRBJ2-5

CDR3 protein: CASRETGGGPYEQYF
CDR3 DNA: TGTGCCAGCAGGGAAACAGGGGGCGGACCCTACGAGCAGTACTTC
V gene: TRBV2
clone size: .
D gene: TRBD1
J gene: TRBJ2-7

CDR3 protein: CASSLTAQGATNEKLFF
CDR3 DNA: TGCGCCAGCAGCTTAACCGCCCAAGGGGCAACTAATGAAAAACTGTTTTTT
V gene: TRBV5-1
clone size: once
D gene: .
J gene: TRBJ1-4

CDR3 protein: CASMGGQDQPQHF
CDR3 DNA: TGTGCCAGCATGGGGGGTCAGGATCAGCCCCAGCATTTT
V gene: TRBV6-6
clone size: .
D gene: .
J gene: TRBJ1-5

CDR3 protein: CASSKENPLTGELNQPQHF
CDR3 DNA: TGTGCCAGCAGCAAAGAGAACCCCTTAACAGGCGAACTTAATCAGCCCCAGCATTTT
V gene: TRBV21-1
clone size: .
D gene: .
J gene: TRBJ1-5

CDR3 protein: CASSQGNSGLQETQYF
CDR3 DNA: TGTGCCAGCAGCCAAGGAAATAGCGGATTGCAAGAGACCCAGTACTTC
V gene: TRBV14
clone size: few
D gene: .
J gene: TRBJ2-5

CDR3 protein: CASSPNLGDGYTF
CDR3 DNA: TGTGCCAGCTCCCCCAATTTAGGGGATGGCTACACCTTC
V gene: TRBV18
clone size: .
D gene: .
J gene: TRBJ1-2

CDR3 protein: CASSSPTTNTGELFF
CDR3 DNA: TGTGCCAGCAGTTCTCCAACTACAAACACCGGGGAGCTGTTTTTT
V gene: TRBV27
clone size: .
D gene: .
J gene: TRBJ2-2

CDR3 protein: CASSLLRTGWNTEAFF
CDR3 DNA: TGTGCCAGCAGTTTACTAAGGACAGGATGGAACACTGAAGCTTTCTTT
V gene: TRBV28
clone size: .
D gene: TRBD1
J gene: TRBJ1-1

CDR3 protein: CASSLWLADDEQFF
CDR3 DNA: TGTGCCAGCAGCTTATGGCTAGCAGACGACGAGCAGTTCTTC
V gene: TRBV7-2
clone size: .
D gene: .
J gene: TRBJ2-1

CDR3 protein: CASSPRLENTEAFF
CDR3 DNA: TGTGCCAGTAGTCCGCGGTTGGAGAACACTGAAGCTTTCTTT
V gene: TRBV19
clone size: .
D gene: .
J gene: TRBJ1-1

CDR3 protein: CASSPDGTGAGAFF
CDR3 DNA: TGTGCCAGCTCACCAGACGGGACAGGGGCGGGAGCTTTCTTT
V gene: TRBV18
clone size: .
D gene: TRBD1
J gene: TRBJ1-1

CDR3 protein: CASSFFLLRRTGLFQPQHF
CDR3 DNA: TGTGCCAGCAGTTTTTTTCTCTTGCGAAGGACAGGGTTGTTTCAGCCCCAGCATTTT
V gene: TRBV28
clone size: .
D gene: TRBD1
J gene: TRBJ1-5

CDR3 protein: CASSLSRRQNTEAFF
CDR3 DNA: TGCGCCAGCAGCCTTAGTCGCAGGCAGAACACTGAAGCTTTCTTT
V gene: TRBV4-1
clone size: .
D gene: .
J gene: TRBJ1-1

CDR3 protein: CASSQDLRERNYGYTF
CDR3 DNA: TGCGCCAGCAGCCAAGATTTGCGGGAACGTAACTATGGCTACACCTTC
V gene: TRBV4-1
clone size: .
D gene: .
J gene: TRBJ1-2

CDR3 protein: CASSYARLSYEQFF
CDR3 DNA: TGTGCCAGCAGCTATGCCCGTCTGAGCTATGAGCAGTTCTTC
V gene: TRBV7-9
clone size: .
D gene: .
J gene: TRBJ2-1

CDR3 protein: CASSEARSTSTDTQYF
CDR3 DNA: TGTGCCAGCAGTGAGGCGCGGTCCACTAGCACAGATACGCAGTATTTT
V gene: TRBV2
clone size: .
D gene: .
J gene: TRBJ2-3

CDR3 protein: CASSRGGVPTGELFF
CDR3 DNA: TGTGCCAGCAGCCGTGGGGGGGTTCCCACCGGGGAGCTGTTTTTT
V gene: TRBV6-5
clone size: .
D gene: TRBD2
J gene: TRBJ2-2

CDR3 protein: CATSRDRVLSYEQYF
CDR3 DNA: TGTGCCACCAGCAGAGATCGGGTTCTCTCCTACGAGCAGTACTTC
V gene: TRBV15
clone size: .
D gene: .
J gene: TRBJ2-7

CDR3 protein: CASSTGTGAYEQYF
CDR3 DNA: TGTGCCAGCAGCACCGGGACGGGAGCCTACGAGCAGTACTTC
V gene: TRBV9
clone size: few
D gene: .
J gene: TRBJ2-7

CDR3 protein: CASHQGNTIYF
CDR3 DNA: TGTGCCAGCCACCAGGGAAACACCATATATTTT
V gene: TRBV27
clone size: .
D gene: .
J gene: TRBJ1-3

CDR3 protein: CAGSTGNEKLFF
CDR3 DNA: TGCGCCGGCTCGACAGGTAATGAAAAACTGTTTTTT
V gene: TRBV23-1
clone size: .
D gene: .
J gene: TRBJ1-4

CDR3 protein: CATSRTGPLSGANVLTF
CDR3 DNA: TGTGCCACCTCAAGGACAGGGCCTCTTTCTGGGGCCAACGTCCTGACTTTC
V gene: TRBV19
clone size: .
D gene: TRBD1
J gene: TRBJ2-6

CDR3 protein: CASIPGAGAPDTQYF
CDR3 DNA: TGTGCCAGCATTCCCGGGGCGGGAGCCCCAGATACGCAGTATTTT
V gene: TRBV11-2
clone size: .
D gene: TRBD2
J gene: TRBJ2-3

CDR3 protein: CASSLLPQIIQGQNYEQYF
CDR3 DNA: TGTGCCAGCAGCTTACTACCCCAGATAATCCAGGGACAAAATTACGAGCAGTACTTC
V gene: TRBV7-2
clone size: .
D gene: .
J gene: TRBJ2-7

CDR3 protein: CASSPVPTGGEQYF
CDR3 DNA: TGTGCCAGCAGCCCTGTCCCGACGGGGGGCGAGCAGTACTTC
V gene: TRBV9
clone size: .
D gene: TRBD2
J gene: TRBJ2-7

CDR3 protein: CASRSMTSGSQETQYF
CDR3 DNA: TGTGCCAGCAGATCAATGACTAGCGGGAGTCAAGAGACCCAGTACTTC
V gene: TRBV7-3
clone size: .
D gene: TRBD2
J gene: TRBJ2-5

CDR3 protein: CSVVFPDEQFF
CDR3 DNA: TGCAGCGTTGTTTTCCCCGATGAGCAGTTCTTC
V gene: TRBV29-1
clone size: .
D gene: .
J gene: TRBJ2-1

CDR3 protein: CASRNAGRPSTEAFF
CDR3 DNA: TGTGCCAGCAGAAATGCGGGACGGCCCTCAACTGAAGCTTTCTTT
V gene: TRBV28
clone size: .
D gene: .
J gene: TRBJ1-1

CDR3 protein: CASSLRGSYEQYF
CDR3 DNA: TGTGCCAGCAGTTTACGGGGCTCCTACGAGCAGTACTTC
V gene: TRBV28
clone size: few
D gene: .
J gene: TRBJ2-7

CDR3 protein: CASSLLTGSPYEQYF
CDR3 DNA: TGTGCCAGCAGTTTACTGACTGGGTCCCCCTACGAGCAGTACTTC
V gene: TRBV27
clone size: .
D gene: .
J gene: TRBJ2-7

CDR3 protein: CASSLLAGGLTYEQYF
CDR3 DNA: TGTGCCAGCAGCTTACTAGCGGGAGGTCTAACCTACGAGCAGTACTTC
V gene: TRBV11-2
clone size: .
D gene: TRBD2
J gene: TRBJ2-7

CDR3 protein: CASSYSGIFNEQFF
CDR3 DNA: TGTGCCAGCAGTTACTCCGGGATTTTCAATGAGCAGTTCTTC
V gene: TRBV6-5
clone size: .
D gene: .
J gene: TRBJ2-1

CDR3 protein: CASSSHSNQPQHF
CDR3 DNA: TGTGCCAGCAGTTCCCATAGCAATCAGCCCCAGCATTTT
V gene: TRBV28
clone size: .
D gene: .
J gene: TRBJ1-5